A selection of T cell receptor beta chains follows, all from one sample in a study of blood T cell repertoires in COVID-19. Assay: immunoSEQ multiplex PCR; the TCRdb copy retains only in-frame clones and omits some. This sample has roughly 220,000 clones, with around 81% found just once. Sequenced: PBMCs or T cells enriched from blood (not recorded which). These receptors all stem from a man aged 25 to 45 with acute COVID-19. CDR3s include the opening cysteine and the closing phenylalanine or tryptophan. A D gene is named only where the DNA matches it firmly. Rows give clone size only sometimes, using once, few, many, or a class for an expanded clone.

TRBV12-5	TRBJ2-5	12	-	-	CASEGPEETQYF	TGTGCTAGTGAAGGCCCGGAGGAGACCCAGTACTTC
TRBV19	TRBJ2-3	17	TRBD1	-	CASSMDLMRTGEDTQYF	TGTGCCAGTAGTATGGACCTTATGAGGACAGGGGAAGATACGCAGTATTTT
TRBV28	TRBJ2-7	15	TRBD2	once	CASSPSGGAGMEQYF	TGTGCCAGCAGTCCCAGCGGGGGGGCCGGTATGGAGCAGTACTTC
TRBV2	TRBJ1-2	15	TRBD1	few	CASSADRAINYGYTF	TGTGCCAGCAGCGCGGACAGGGCGATCAACTATGGCTACACCTTC
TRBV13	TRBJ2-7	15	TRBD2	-	CASSFVGLAAYEQYF	TGTGCCAGCAGCTTTGTGGGACTAGCGGCCTACGAGCAGTACTTC
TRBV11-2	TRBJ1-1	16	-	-	CASSLVFRQGDTEAFF	TGTGCCAGCAGCTTAGTGTTTCGGCAGGGCGACACTGAAGCTTTCTTT
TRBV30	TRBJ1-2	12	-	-	CAWEKDSYGYTF	TGTGCCTGGGAGAAGGACAGCTATGGCTACACCTTC
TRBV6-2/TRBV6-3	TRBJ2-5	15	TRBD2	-	CASSYVSGGAKTQYF	TGTGCCAGCAGTTACGTCAGCGGGGGGGCAAAGACCCAGTACTTC
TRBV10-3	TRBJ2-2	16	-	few	CAISPPGGAGTGELFF	TGTGCCATCAGTCCCCCTGGGGGGGCGGGAACCGGGGAGCTGTTTTTT
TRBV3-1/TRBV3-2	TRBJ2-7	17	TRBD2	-	CASSPGGLAGTNYEQYF	TGTGCCAGCAGCCCTGGGGGACTAGCGGGAACCAACTACGAGCAGTACTTC
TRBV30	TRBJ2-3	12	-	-	CAWGAVTDTQYF	TGTGCCTGGGGGGCGGTTACAGATACGCAGTATTTT
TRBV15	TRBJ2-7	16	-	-	CATSRDFGGNSYEQYF	TGTGCCACCAGCAGAGATTTTGGGGGGAACTCCTACGAGCAGTACTTC
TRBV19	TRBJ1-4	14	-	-	CASTHFATNEKLFF	TGTGCCAGTACCCACTTTGCAACTAATGAAAAACTGTTTTTT
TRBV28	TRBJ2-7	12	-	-	CASSSLLYEQYF	TGTGCCAGCAGTTCTCTACTCTACGAGCAGTACTTC
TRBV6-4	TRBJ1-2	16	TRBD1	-	CASSDSPGTGAGGYTF	TGTGCCAGCAGTGACTCTCCCGGGACAGGGGCTGGGGGCTACACCTTC
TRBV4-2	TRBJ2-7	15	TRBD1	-	CASSQDSQGVYEQYF	TGTGCCAGCAGCCAAGATAGTCAGGGGGTCTACGAGCAGTACTTC
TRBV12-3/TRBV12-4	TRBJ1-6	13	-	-	CASRYGGDSPLHF	TGTGCCAGCCGGTATGGGGGCGATTCACCCCTCCACTTT
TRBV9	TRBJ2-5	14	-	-	CASSVYGGQETQYF	TGTGCCAGCAGCGTATACGGGGGACAAGAGACCCAGTACTTC
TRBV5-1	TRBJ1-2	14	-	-	CASSLGQSNYGYTF	TGCGCCAGCAGCCTCGGACAGTCTAACTATGGCTACACCTTC
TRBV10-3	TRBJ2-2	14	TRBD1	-	CAIGETGDTGELFF	TGTGCCATTGGAGAGACAGGGGACACCGGGGAGCTGTTTTTT
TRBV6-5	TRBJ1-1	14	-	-	CASRRYTGFTEAFF	TGTGCCAGCAGGCGATATACAGGGTTTACTGAAGCTTTCTTT
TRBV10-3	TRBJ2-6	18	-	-	CAIQGALGTSSGANVLTF	TGTGCCATCCAAGGGGCCTTAGGTACATCCTCTGGGGCCAACGTCCTGACTTTC
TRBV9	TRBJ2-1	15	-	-	CASSVGQNLNNEQFF	TGTGCCAGCAGCGTAGGACAGAACCTTAACAATGAGCAGTTCTTC
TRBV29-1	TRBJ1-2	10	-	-	CSSHMDGYTF	TGCAGCTCGCACATGGATGGCTACACCTTC
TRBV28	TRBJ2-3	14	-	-	CASTKAGGTDTQYF	TGTGCCAGCACCAAAGCCGGGGGCACAGATACGCAGTATTTT
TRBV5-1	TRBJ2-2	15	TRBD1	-	CASSLRQGNTGELFF	TGCGCCAGCAGCTTAAGACAGGGGAACACCGGGGAGCTGTTTTTT
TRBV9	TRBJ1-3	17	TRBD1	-	CASSPEGQGLPGNTIYF	TGTGCCAGCAGCCCTGAGGGACAGGGCTTACCAGGAAACACCATATATTTT
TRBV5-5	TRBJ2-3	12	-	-	CASSLMGGTQYF	TGTGCCAGCAGCTTGATGGGGGGTACGCAGTATTTT
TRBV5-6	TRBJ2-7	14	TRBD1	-	CASKTGTGIYEQYF	TGTGCCAGCAAAACCGGGACAGGCATCTACGAGCAGTACTTC
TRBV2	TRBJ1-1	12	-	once	CASTVLNTEAFF	TGTGCCAGCACCGTTCTGAACACTGAAGCTTTCTTT
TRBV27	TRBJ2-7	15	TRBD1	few	CASRPDRDRGYEQYF	TGTGCCAGCAGACCTGATCGGGACAGGGGGTACGAGCAGTACTTC
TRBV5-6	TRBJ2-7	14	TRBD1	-	CASSLRDSPYEQYF	TGTGCCAGCAGCTTAAGGGACAGCCCCTACGAGCAGTACTTC
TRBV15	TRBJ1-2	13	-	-	CATRYSDSTGYTF	TGTGCCACCAGGTATAGTGACTCGACGGGCTACACCTTC
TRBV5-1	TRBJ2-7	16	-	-	CASSSTIPGLRPEQYF	TGCGCCAGCAGCTCGACTATTCCGGGCCTTCGACCCGAGCAGTACTTC
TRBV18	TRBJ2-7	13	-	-	CASSQDISYEQYF	TGTGCCAGCTCACAGGACATATCCTACGAGCAGTACTTC
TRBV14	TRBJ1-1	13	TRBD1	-	CASSRQGAGEAFF	TGTGCCAGCAGCCGTCAGGGGGCCGGTGAAGCTTTCTTT
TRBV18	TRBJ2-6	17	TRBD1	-	CASSPSGQGSGANVLTF	TGTGCCAGCTCACCATCGGGACAGGGCTCTGGGGCCAACGTCCTGACTTTC
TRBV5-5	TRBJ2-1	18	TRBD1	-	CASSSLLVDRVVYNEQFF	TGTGCCAGCAGCTCCCTCCTAGTAGACAGGGTGGTTTACAATGAGCAGTTCTTC
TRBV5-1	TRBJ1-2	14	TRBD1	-	CASSLRQGNYGYTF	TGCGCCAGCAGCCTCCGACAGGGGAACTATGGCTACACCTTC
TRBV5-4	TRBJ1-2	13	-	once	CASSHGTTYGYTF	TGTGCCAGCAGCCACGGGACAACTTATGGCTACACCTTC
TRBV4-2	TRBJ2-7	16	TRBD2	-	CASSQGRLAGGYEQYF	TGTGCCAGCAGCCAAGGTCGACTAGCGGGGGGCTACGAGCAGTACTTC